This TCR beta chain was sequenced in a study of blood T cell repertoires in COVID-19. The method was immunoSEQ multiplex PCR; TCRdb's version includes in-frame clones alone and lacks a portion of them. Of about 200,000 clones detected, around 82% appear once; the ten largest clones hold around 5.2%. The sequenced material came from PBMCs or T cells enriched from blood (not recorded which). This clonotype was sampled from a woman aged 55-69 years with acute COVID-19.

The CDR3 nucleotides read TGCGCCAGCAGCTCCACAGGGGTCTCTGGAAACACCATATATTTT. This encodes CASSSTGVSGNTIYF. The chain uses TRBV5-1 and TRBJ1-3; 7 nucleotides line up with TRBD1. CDR1 SGHRS and CDR2 YFSETQ come from the germline V gene. The CDR3 contains 15 residues. The junction had 3 bases not matched to a gene; V was cut back by 3 bases and J by 0 bases.